The sequence of this T cell receptor beta chain was determined in a study of breast tumors, draining lymph nodes, adjacent tissues (TCRdb year 2016). Background on the whole study: Breast cancer patients provided tumor, adjacent nontumor tissue and axillary lymph nodes, and the study compared the TCR beta repertoires across these three sources. The study aimed to assess the relationships and possible T-cell exchange between tumor, surrounding tissue and draining lymph node repertoires in human breast cancer. Broad study findings and their caveats: Rather than being directly demonstrated, the conclusion that tumor T cells originate in lymph nodes was presented as consistent with a hypothesis. The data were judged consistent with most tumor T cells deriving from the lymph node and then expanding within tumor tissue. T-cell repertoire diversity in tumors was found to be lower than in lymph nodes but higher than in nontumor tissue, and preferential V and J gene usage was observed. In luminal-like breast cancer, tumor and nontumor tissue repertoires resembled each other significantly more than in basal-like breast cancer.

The CDR3 measures 14 amino acids from cysteine to phenylalanine. Just CDR3 DNA is preserved here, 42 bases in frame from base 1. Germline trimming amounts to 6 bases on V and 1 base on J, with 4 as the count of junction bases outside the gene matches. Sequencer: Illumina HiSeq 2000. Multiplex PCR amplification was used to generate the TCR beta chain libraries. The amplified TCR beta chain products were analyzed by high-throughput sequencing. The public reads were reprocessed in TCRdb via fastp at Q25 and MiXCR, keeping in-frame beta chains. Rows are unified per CDR3 protein, each entry keeping the most common DNA and genes. The sample table records hundreds of thousands of distinct CDR3 sequences; 32% of these occur just once. Of the sample, 1.4% is held by the ten largest clones. This clonotype has ten or more counts. Its antigen remains undetermined. The sample holds no much larger clone one base away, and base qualities are not on file.

The axillary draining lymph nodes of breast cancer patients were the source of the lymph node samples. This TCR was sampled from a female donor with breast cancer. Some clones in this sample may be carry-over from other donors' samples. The chain uses TRBV12-3 or TRBV12-4 and TRBJ2-3, with 7 bases matching TRBD1. The sample consisted of axillary lymph node tissue. The nucleotide sequence is given as TGTGCCAGCAGGAACAGGGGCCGCACAGATACGCAGTATTTT. Translated, it reads CASRNRGRTDTQYF.